The clone carrying this T cell receptor (beta chain) turned up a few times. Antigen specificity is unknown. CDR3 size: 19 residues. CDR1 SGHTS and CDR2 YDEGEE come from the germline V gene. With 0 bases removed from V and 0 bases from J, the gap between germline ends came to 20 bases. The data stem from a study of OX40 agonist ivuxolimab in advanced cancers. Looking at the study overall: The patients received ivuxolimab by intravenous route every 2 weeks at 0.01 to 10 mg/kg. From about 20 to 80 years was the age range, with a mean of approximately 63 years, and over 70% were male. General study points: Individuals who were partial responders at 0.1-3.0 mg/kg had clonal expansion that ranked among the lowest.

Patients were excluded for autoimmune disease history or systemic immunosuppression. The data were produced by immunoSEQ multiplex PCR, yet TCRdb's version contains in-frame clones alone and is incomplete. The sample holds approximately 28,000 clones, approximately 85% seen once. This receptor was obtained from an adult with an advanced solid tumor such as melanoma, head and neck, liver or kidney cancer. This specimen consisted of CD4+ or CD8+ T cells sorted from blood, obtained in a trial of the OX40 agonist ivuxolimab. V usage is TRBV5-8 and J usage is TRBJ2-3, with D perhaps being TRBD1 or TRBD2 (5 bases each). The CDR3 region has the DNA TGTGCCAGCAGCTTGGCGCCGGGGCCTTCGGCGGTGAGCACAGATACGCAGTATTTT. Its protein is CASSLAPGPSAVSTDTQYF.